This T cell receptor (beta chain) comes out of a study of PD-1 blockade in classical Hodgkin lymphoma. Overall study results and limits: Patients starting nivolumab under 1 year after ASCT were excluded. Complete responders had baseline diversity similar to newly diagnosed patients. CD4+ but not CD8+ TCR diversity rose significantly by C4D1.

The method was immunoSEQ multiplex PCR; TCRdb's version includes in-frame clones alone and lacks a portion of them. The profile covers some 90,000 clones, with around 80% appearing a single time and 8% to 9.5% taken by the ten largest. The germline V gene has CDR1 MDHEN and CDR2 SYDVKM. V shed 5 bases and J 2 bases; nucleotides not matched to a gene: 2. The CDR3 is 15 residues long. Time point defined: cycle 4 day 1 (C4D1), after five to seven weeks of nivolumab. Each of the patients experienced relapse following autologous stem cell transplantation, and their brentuximab vedotin exposure differed. The study recorded best responses of complete response, partial response or progressive disease. As to this clone: The antigen is unknown. The sample contains more than one DNA sequence encoding this CDR3.

This TCR derives from a human donor with classical Hodgkin lymphoma. This sequence joins TRBV28 and TRBJ2-5; 13 bases line up with TRBD2. The input for sequencing was peripheral blood mononuclear cells (PBMCs), taken before the fourth cycle of nivolumab. The CDR3 nucleotides are TGTGCCAGCAGTCCGGGACTAGCGGGACAAGAGACCCAGTACTTC. This translates into CASSPGLAGQETQYF. Drawing the rest from reference TRBV28 and TRBJ2-5, the complete variable domain is DVKVTQSSRYLVKRTGEKVFLECVQDMDHENMFWYRQDPGLGLRLIYFSYDVKMKEKGDIPEGYSVSREKKERFSLILESASTNQTSMYLCASSPGLAGQETQYFGPGTRLLVL.